The next 29 T cell receptor beta chains were all read from a single sample in a study of T cells in Graves' hyperthyroidism and ophthalmopathy. Amplified TCR beta CDR3 regions came from RNA transcripts. When the TCR CDR3 underwent first-round RT-PCR, the HTBI primer set was used. TCRdb re-called the multiplex PCR reads with MiXCR, one entry per CDR3 protein. This table has around 600,000 distinct CDR3 sequences, around 15% appearing once. Input material: blood. The receptors come from a woman in her fifties or sixties with Graves' ophthalmopathy.

This chain links TRBV11-1 with TRBJ2-3; TRBD1 matches 10 bases. The CDR3 loop spans 19 amino acids. CDR1 and CDR2 from the germline V gene are SGHAT and FQDESV (reference sequence). Losses at the gene ends were 5 bases for V and 2 bases for J; bases not matched to a gene: 16. The CDR3 reads CASSRGPGQGISDTDTQYF. DNA for the CDR3: TGTGCCAGCAGCCGAGGACCGGGACAGGGGATTTCGGACACAGATACGCAGTATTTT.

This clonotype was counted ten times or more. The J gene is TRBJ1-2, the V gene TRBV19, with 8 nucleotides matching TRBD1. J lost 5 bases, V lost 6 bases, and 11 bases had no gene match. This CDR3 has 15 amino acids. Looked up from germline, CDR1 is LNHDA and CDR2 is SQIVND (reference sequence). The CDR3 DNA reads as TGTGCCAGTAGCCTGACAGGGGTTCGCCGGTATGGCTACACCTTC. This gives the protein CASSLTGVRRYGYTF.

This clonotype was found many times. The CDR3 reads CASSQGMGYGYTF. In DNA, the CDR3 is TGTGCCAGCAGCCAAGGGATGGGGTATGGCTACACCTTC. The J gene is TRBJ1-2, the V gene TRBV3-1, with D hard to call. Germline CDR1 LGHDT, CDR2 YNNKEL (reference sequence). Trimming removed 1 base at V and 5 bases at J, with 8 bases between. There are 13 residues in the CDR3.

At least ten counts were recorded for this clonotype. The rearrangement uses TRBV6-2 or TRBV6-3 and TRBJ1-2; D is undetermined. Germline CDR1 reads MNHEY; CDR2 reads SVGEGT. The V end was cut by 6 bases, the J end by 12 bases, with 17 bases between. The CDR3 runs to 12 residues. CDR3 coding DNA: TGTGCCAGCAGCGATCCCCGGGCAGACCACACCTTC. Its translation is CASSDPRADHTF.

The sample holds a few counts of this clonotype. It may be a read error: a sequence one base away is much more abundant. This CDR3 fails to terminate in the conserved phenylalanine or tryptophan, so it likely reflects a read error. The chain has TRBV24-1 and TRBJ2-2; 7 nucleotides align to TRBD2. Germline V gene lookup returns CDR1 KGHDR and CDR2 SFDVKD. The CDR3 has 16 amino acids. The J segment lost 0 bases and the V segment lost 2 bases, leaving 2 bases of the junction unmatched. The CDR3 is CATSDSAGANTGELFS. The CDR3 nucleotides read TGTGCCACCAGTGATTCGGCGGGAGCGAACACCGGGGAGCTGTTTTCT.

This clonotype was recorded at least ten times. The chain links TRBV7-2 to TRBJ1-5; D not certain. CDR3 length: 15 residues. CDR1 and CDR2 from the germline V gene are SGHTA and FQGNSA. Trimming cost V 6 bases and J 0 bases, with 12 bases left between them. The CDR3 spells CASSQEHISNQPQHF. CDR3 bases: TGTGCCAGCAGTCAAGAACACATTAGCAATCAGCCCCAGCATTTT.

The V call is TRBV15, the J call TRBJ1-3, with 11 bases fitting TRBD1. Germline V CDR1 and CDR2: LNHNV, YYDKDF (reference sequence). The CDR3 is 18 residues long. Trimming cost V 5 bases and J 2 bases; bases outside gene matches: 11. The CDR3 DNA reads TGTGCCACCAGCGCTGGGACAGGGGGAGGTTATACTGGAAACACCATATATTTT. As protein: CATSAGTGGGYTGNTIYF.

This clonotype has ten or more counts. The rearrangement links TRBV20-1 to TRBJ2-3; TRBD1 matches 10 bases. This CDR3 has 14 residues. The germline V gene encodes CDR1 DFQATT and CDR2 SNEGSKA (reference sequence). The V and J ends lost 6 bases and 1 base, in that order; junction bases with no gene match: 4. Here the CDR3 DNA reads TGCAGTGCCCCGGGACAGGGGCGCACAGATACGCAGTATTTT. Its translation is CSAPGQGRTDTQYF.

V and J are TRBV5-1 and TRBJ2-1; D unclear. The CDR3 has 14 residues. In germline, CDR1 is SGHRS, CDR2 YFSETQ. V was clipped by 0 bases and J by 2 bases, with 6 bases between them. CDR3 in amino acids: CASSLEDPYNEQFF. In DNA, the CDR3 is TGCGCCAGCAGCTTGGAAGATCCCTACAATGAGCAGTTCTTC.

This clonotype came up many times. CDR3 nucleotide sequence: TGTGCCAGCAGTCTCCGCCAGTGGACGCCGCAAGAGACCCAGTACTTC. Amino acids: CASSLRQWTPQETQYF. The chain carries TRBV28 and TRBJ2-5; D gene ambiguous. Germline V gene data show CDR1 as MDHEN and CDR2 as SYDVKM. Trimming pared 5 bases from V and 2 bases from J, leaving 18 bases between. The CDR3 runs 16 residues.

This clonotype was counted many times. J is TRBJ1-1 and V is TRBV30; D uncertain. Looked up from germline, CDR1 is GTSNPN and CDR2 is SVGIG (reference sequence). This CDR3 comprises 13 residues. The ends were cut back, 4 bases at V and 0 bases at J, with 9 bases in the middle. CDR3 in DNA: TGTGCCTGGATTGGGGTAATGAACACTGAAGCTTTCTTT. Its protein is CAWIGVMNTEAFF.

The genes are TRBV24-1 and TRBJ1-1; D not resolved. The CDR3 loop spans 13 amino acids. Germline lookup yields CDR1 KGHDR and CDR2 SFDVKD. Trimming removed 10 bases from V and 0 bases from J, with 11 bases in between. The CDR3 DNA reads as TGTGCCACTCAGGATTACATGAACACTGAAGCTTTCTTT. Translated, it gives CATQDYMNTEAFF.

With respect to this clonotype: A much larger clonotype is one base distant, so this may be a read error. The chain has TRBV7-3 and TRBJ2-1; D gene uncertain. CDR1 is SGHTA, CDR2 FQGTGA, per germline. The CDR3 spans 13 residues. CDR3 in amino acids: CASSLNELNERFF. The CDR3 DNA reads as TGTGCCAGCAGCTTAAATGAACTCAATGAGCGGTTCTTC.

This clonotype was recorded many times. The V gene is TRBV7-9, the J gene TRBJ1-5, with D unresolved. Per the germline V gene, CDR1 is SEHNR and CDR2 is FQNEAQ (reference sequence). The CDR3 extends over 12 amino acids. V shed 3 bases and J shed 3 bases, with 3 bases lying between them. CDR3 DNA: TGTGCCAGCAGCTTTACCAATCAGCCCCAGCATTTT. This translates into CASSFTNQPQHF.

This clonotype has more than one count but fewer than ten. The V gene is TRBV7-9, the J gene TRBJ2-1; TRBD1 agrees at 9 bases. CDR1 is SEHNR and CDR2 is FQNEAQ in the germline V gene (reference sequence). The CDR3 consists of 17 residues. After removal of 3 bases from V and 1 base from J, the junction contained 7 bases not matched to a gene. The CDR3 DNA reads TGTGCCAGCAGCTTGAAAGACGGGACAGGGTCCTACAATGAGCAGTTCTTC. Its translation is CASSLKDGTGSYNEQFF.

As for this clonotype: Since the CDR3 does not end with the conserved phenylalanine or tryptophan, this likely comes from a read error. This chain uses TRBV6-9 with TRBJ2-1, with unresolved D. CDR3 size: 19 residues. V was trimmed by 4 bases and J by 2 bases, leaving 24 bases between them. CDR1 MNHGY and CDR2 SVAAGI come from the germline V gene. The CDR3 region has the DNA TGTGCCAGCAGTTTTTCCCCGGTTATGGCGGTTTCCCCCTACAATGAGCAGTTCCTC. It codes for CASSFSPVMAVSPYNEQFL.

In its sample, this clonotype was seen many times. Here the CDR3 reads CAWSVRGAWSGEQFF. CDR3 DNA sequence: TGTGCCTGGAGTGTAAGGGGGGCTTGGAGCGGGGAGCAGTTCTTC. This chain joins TRBV30 and TRBJ2-1; the D call may be TRBD1 or TRBD2 (6 bases each). Trimming left V 0 bases short and J 10 bases short, with 19 bases between. Germline V lookup: CDR1 GTSNPN, CDR2 SVGIG (reference sequence). This CDR3 contains 15 residues.

The table lists this clonotype with many counts. V usage is TRBV6-5 and J usage is TRBJ1-1; 7 bases map to TRBD1. CDR1 is MNHEY, CDR2 SVGAGI, per germline. The CDR3 is made up of 15 amino acids. V lost 0 bases, J lost 4 bases, and 5 bases stayed unmatched. The CDR3 reads CASSYSAGGGTEAFF. CDR3 in DNA: TGTGCCAGCAGTTACTCTGCAGGGGGGGGCACTGAAGCTTTCTTT.

The genes are TRBV28 and TRBJ1-1; D possibly corresponds to TRBD1 (5 bases). Germline V CDR1 and CDR2: MDHEN, SYDVKM. Deletions cut 3 bases from V and 0 bases from J, with 17 bases between. This CDR3 comprises 17 residues. In DNA form, the CDR3 reads TGTGCCAGCAGTTTGTTTTTCGGGGCACGGATGAACACTGAAGCTTTCTTT. Translation gives CASSLFFGARMNTEAFF.

Comments on this clonotype: Its ends do not fully match the called genes, so a read error is possible. The rearrangement uses TRBV7-8 and TRBJ1-3; no clear D. From germline, CDR1 is SGHVS and CDR2 FQNEAQ. The CDR3 runs 16 residues. CDR3 nucleotide sequence: TGTGCCAGCAGCGTCCGGACGTCCAACTCTGTAAACACCATATATTTT. Translation gives CASSVRTSNSVNTIYF.

V usage is TRBV28 and J usage is TRBJ2-3; 10 nucleotides align to TRBD2. Germline trimming cut 3 bases from V and 4 bases from J; bases unmatched to any gene: 7. Germline CDR1 and CDR2: MDHEN and SYDVKM. The CDR3 runs 16 residues. The CDR3 is CASSLEGLAFSDTQYF. Written as DNA, the CDR3 is TGTGCCAGCAGTTTGGAGGGACTAGCGTTTTCAGATACGCAGTATTTT. Full variable domain (rest looked up from reference TRBV28 and TRBJ2-3): DVKVTQSSRYLVKRTGEKVFLECVQDMDHENMFWYRQDPGLGLRLIYFSYDVKMKEKGDIPEGYSVSREKKERFSLILESASTNQTSMYLCASSLEGLAFSDTQYFGPGTRLTVL.

This chain connects TRBV6-2 or TRBV6-3 to TRBJ2-7; 11 positions agree with TRBD1. The germline gives CDR1 MNHEY, CDR2 SVGEGT. The CDR3 length is 16 residues. Trimming cost V 9 bases and J 1 base; bases outside gene matches: 11. The CDR3 sequence: CARETARDRGSYEQYF. DNA of the CDR3: TGTGCCAGGGAGACCGCTAGGGACAGGGGGTCCTACGAGCAGTACTTC.

The chain employs TRBV5-1 and TRBJ2-5, with no clear D. The V gene's germline CDR1 is SGHRS and CDR2 YFSETQ. CDR3 length: 12 residues. Deletions cut 0 bases from V and 5 bases from J, with 5 bases between. The CDR3, as DNA: TGCGCCAGCAGCTTGGCCACGGAGACCCAGTACTTC. It is translated as CASSLATETQYF.

In this sample, this clonotype turned up many times. V is TRBV27 and J is TRBJ2-3, with D possibly TRBD2 on 5 matching bases. The CDR3 has 13 amino acids. CDR1 MNHEY and CDR2 SMNVEV come from the germline V gene (reference sequence). The ends were cut back, 6 bases at V and 7 bases at J, with 14 bases in the middle. In DNA, the CDR3 is TGTGCCAGCAGGGAGGCAGCCGCGTATACGCAGTATTTT. It encodes CASREAAAYTQYF.

A few counts support this clonotype. The V and J genes are TRBV20-1 and TRBJ2-2; TRBD2 matches at 9 bases. Germline V gives CDR1 DFQATT, CDR2 SNEGSKA (reference sequence). V was clipped by 5 bases and J by 6 bases; unmatched bases: 10. CDR3 size: 15 residues. Written as DNA, the CDR3 is TGCAGTGCTTTAGTAGCGGGAGCCTGGGCCGGGGAGCTGTTTTTT. Residues: CSALVAGAWAGELFF.

At least ten counts were recorded for this clonotype. The chain recombines TRBV18 with TRBJ1-2; perhaps TRBD1 as D (6 bases). The CDR3 contains 14 residues. V was cut by 1 base and J by 7 bases, with 13 bases left in between. Per the germline V gene, CDR1 is KGHSH and CDR2 is LQKENI. This CDR3 reads CASSPLGGLTGYTF. Here the CDR3 DNA reads TGTGCCAGCTCACCACTCGGGGGCTTAACTGGCTACACCTTC.

This clonotype was recorded many times. The chain carries TRBV18 and TRBJ1-4; D gene unclear. This CDR3 has 13 amino acids. Per the germline V gene, CDR1 is KGHSH and CDR2 is LQKENI. V lost 3 bases to trimming and J lost 6 bases, with 8 bases between them. The CDR3: CASSPAAYEKLFF. CDR3 DNA: TGTGCCAGCTCACCCGCCGCGTATGAAAAACTGTTTTTT.

The rearrangement links TRBV11-2 to TRBJ2-3; 7 bases are a match to TRBD1. V trimming: 5 bases; J trimming: 5 bases; junction bases outside the gene matches: 7. The CDR3 has 14 amino acids. Germline V CDR1 and CDR2: SGHAT, FQNNGV. DNA for the CDR3: TGTGCCAGCAGCAAGGACAGGTTCGAAGATACGCAGTATTTT. Translated: CASSKDRFEDTQYF.

There are many counts of this clonotype. The rearrangement uses TRBV2 and TRBJ1-5; D gene uncertain. Between the trimmed V and J ends, which lost 7 bases and 3 bases, there was a span of 16 bases. CDR1 and CDR2 from the germline V gene are SNHLY and FYNNEI. CDR3 size: 15 residues. CDR3 residues: CASMGSKGNNQPQHF. CDR3 sequence (DNA): TGTGCCAGCATGGGATCCAAGGGAAACAATCAGCCCCAGCATTTT.